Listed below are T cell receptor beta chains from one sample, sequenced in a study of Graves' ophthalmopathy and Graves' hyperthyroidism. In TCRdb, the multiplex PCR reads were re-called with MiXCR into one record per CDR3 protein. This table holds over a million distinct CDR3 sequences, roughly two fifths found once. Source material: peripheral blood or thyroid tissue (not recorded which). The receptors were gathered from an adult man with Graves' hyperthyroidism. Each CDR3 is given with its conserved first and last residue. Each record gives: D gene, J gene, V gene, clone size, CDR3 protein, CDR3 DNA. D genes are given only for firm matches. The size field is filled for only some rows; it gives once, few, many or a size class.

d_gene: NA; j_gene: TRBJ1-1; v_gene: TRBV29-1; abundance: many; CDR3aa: CSSGRGGTEAFF; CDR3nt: TGCAGCTCAGGGCGCGGGGGGACTGAAGCTTTCTTT
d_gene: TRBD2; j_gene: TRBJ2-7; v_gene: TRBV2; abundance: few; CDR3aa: CASKQAGLAYEQYF; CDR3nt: TGTGCCAGCAAGCAAGCGGGGTTAGCCTACGAGCAGTACTTC
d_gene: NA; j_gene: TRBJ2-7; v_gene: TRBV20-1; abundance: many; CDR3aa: CSARDLGYYEQYF; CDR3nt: TGCAGTGCTAGAGATCTTGGATACTACGAGCAGTACTTC
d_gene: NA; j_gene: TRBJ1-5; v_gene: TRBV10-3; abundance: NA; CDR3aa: CAISEEGDGGRARHF; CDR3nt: TGTGCCATCAGTGAGGAAGGGGACGGCGGTCGCGCCCGGCATTTT
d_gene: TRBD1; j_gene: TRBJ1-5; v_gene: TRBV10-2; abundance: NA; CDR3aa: CASRQGWHQPQHF; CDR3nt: TGTGCCAGCAGACAGGGCTGGCATCAGCCCCAGCATTTT
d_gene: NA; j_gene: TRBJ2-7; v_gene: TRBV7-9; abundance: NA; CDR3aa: CASSPHSGAGEQYF; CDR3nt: TGTGCCAGCAGCCCTCACTCAGGGGCGGGCGAGCAGTACTTC
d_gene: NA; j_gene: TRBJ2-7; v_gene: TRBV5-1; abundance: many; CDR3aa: CASSSGLGPVVYEQYF; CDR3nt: TGCGCCAGCAGCTCTGGGCTGGGACCGGTCGTCTACGAGCAGTACTTC
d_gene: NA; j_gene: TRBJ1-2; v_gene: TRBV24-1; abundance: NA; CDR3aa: CATSDPPGSPGYTF; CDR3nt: TGTGCCACCAGTGATCCCCCAGGCAGCCCTGGCTACACCTTC
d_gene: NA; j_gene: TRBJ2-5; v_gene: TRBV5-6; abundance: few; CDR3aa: CASSFVQGRETQYF; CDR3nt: TGTGCCAGCAGCTTCGTGCAGGGGCGAGAGACCCAGTACTTC
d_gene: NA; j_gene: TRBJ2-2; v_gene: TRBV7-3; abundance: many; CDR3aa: CASSLPGVGGELFF; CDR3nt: TGTGCCAGCAGCTTACCAGGGGTGGGCGGGGAGCTGTTTTTT
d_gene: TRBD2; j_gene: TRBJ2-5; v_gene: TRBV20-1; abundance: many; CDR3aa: CSALSPGTSGLETQYF; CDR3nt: TGCAGTGCTCTCTCCCCCGGGACTAGCGGATTGGAGACCCAGTACTTC
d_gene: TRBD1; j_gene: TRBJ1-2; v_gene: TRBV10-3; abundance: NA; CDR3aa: CATRLSDRGRHGYTF; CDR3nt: TGTGCCACGCGGCTCTCGGACAGGGGGCGACATGGCTACACCTTC
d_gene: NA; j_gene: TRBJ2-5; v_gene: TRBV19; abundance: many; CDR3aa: CASRPGQEETQYF; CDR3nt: TGTGCCAGTAGACCGGGACAAGAGGAGACCCAGTACTTC
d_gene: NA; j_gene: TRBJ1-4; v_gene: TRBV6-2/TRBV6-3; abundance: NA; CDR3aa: CASSLRRVREKLFF; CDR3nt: TGTGCCAGCAGTCTACGAAGAGTAAGAGAAAAACTGTTTTTT
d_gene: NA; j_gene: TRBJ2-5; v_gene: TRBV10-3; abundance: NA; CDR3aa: CAIRDREAQPQYF; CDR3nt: TGTGCCATCCGCGACAGGGAGGCTCAGCCCCAGTACTTC
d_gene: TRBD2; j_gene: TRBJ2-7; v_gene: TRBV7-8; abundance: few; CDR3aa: CASSQTGGLGYEQYF; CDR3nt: TGTGCCAGCAGCCAAACGGGGGGGCTAGGATACGAGCAGTACTTC
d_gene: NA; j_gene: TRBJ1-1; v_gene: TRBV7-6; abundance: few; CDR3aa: CASSLTRSSTGTEAFF; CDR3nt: TGTGCCAGCAGCTTAACCCGTTCCTCTACGGGCACTGAAGCTTTCTTT
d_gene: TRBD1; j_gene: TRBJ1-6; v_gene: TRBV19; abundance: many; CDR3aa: CASSLGDSKNSPLHF; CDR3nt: TGTGCCAGTAGCCTAGGGGACAGCAAGAATTCACCCCTCCACTTT
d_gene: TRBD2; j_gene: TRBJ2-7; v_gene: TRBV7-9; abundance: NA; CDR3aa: CASSLEGLEAYEQYF; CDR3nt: TGCGCCAGCAGCTTGGAGGGACTAGAAGCCTACGAGCAGTACTTC
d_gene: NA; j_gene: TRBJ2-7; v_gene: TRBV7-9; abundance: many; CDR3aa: CAGRGEAYEQYF; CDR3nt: TGTGCCGGCCGTGGGGAGGCCTACGAGCAGTACTTC
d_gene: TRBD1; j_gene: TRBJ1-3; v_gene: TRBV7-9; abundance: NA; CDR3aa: CASRPDRGPYRNTIYF; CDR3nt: TGTGCCAGCAGGCCAGACAGGGGGCCTTACAGAAACACCATATATTTT
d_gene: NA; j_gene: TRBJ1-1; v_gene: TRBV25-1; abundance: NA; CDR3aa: CASSLEGTRSFNTEAFF; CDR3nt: TGTGCTAGCAGCCTGGAAGGGACAAGATCTTTTAACACTGAAGCTTTCTTT
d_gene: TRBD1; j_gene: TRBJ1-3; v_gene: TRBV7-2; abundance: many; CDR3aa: CASSSGQARSGNTIYF; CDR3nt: TGTGCCAGCAGCTCGGGACAGGCTCGCTCTGGAAACACCATATATTTT
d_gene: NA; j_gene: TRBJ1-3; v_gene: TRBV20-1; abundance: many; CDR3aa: CSVPSGNTIYF; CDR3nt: TGCAGTGTCCCATCTGGAAACACCATATATTTT
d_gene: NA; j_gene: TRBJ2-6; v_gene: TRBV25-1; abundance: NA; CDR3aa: CASNNPSSGANVLTF; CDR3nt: TGTGCCAGCAACAACCCTAGTAGTGGGGCCAACGTCCTGACTTTC
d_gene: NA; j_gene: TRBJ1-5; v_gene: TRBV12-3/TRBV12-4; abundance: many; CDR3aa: CASSRRHGGNQPQHF; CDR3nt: TGTGCCAGCAGCCGTCGCCACGGGGGCAATCAGCCCCAGCATTTT
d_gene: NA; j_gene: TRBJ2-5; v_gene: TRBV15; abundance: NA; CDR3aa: CATSRGGTGNQPQYF; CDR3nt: TGTGCCACCAGCAGAGGCGGGACGGGCAATCAGCCCCAGTACTTC
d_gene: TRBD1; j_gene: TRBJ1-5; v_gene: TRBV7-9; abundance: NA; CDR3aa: CASSQGQGDAQPQHF; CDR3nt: TGTGCCAGCAGCCAGGGACAGGGTGACGCTCAGCCCCAGCATTTT
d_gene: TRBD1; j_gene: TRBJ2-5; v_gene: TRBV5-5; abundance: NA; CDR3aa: CASRVQGEETQYF; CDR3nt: TGTGCCAGCAGGGTACAGGGGGAAGAGACCCAGTACTTC
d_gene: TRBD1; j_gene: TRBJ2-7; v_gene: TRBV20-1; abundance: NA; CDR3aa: CSASDRVGPTGQYF; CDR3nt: TGCAGTGCTAGCGACAGGGTGGGGCCCACTGGGCAGTACTTC
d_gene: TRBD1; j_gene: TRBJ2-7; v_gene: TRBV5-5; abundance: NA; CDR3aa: CASSLTGATGEQYF; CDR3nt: TGTGCCAGCAGCTTGACAGGGGCTACAGGCGAGCAGTACTTC
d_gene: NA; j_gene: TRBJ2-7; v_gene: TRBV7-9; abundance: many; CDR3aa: CASSQGVAVYEQYF; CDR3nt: TGTGCCAGCAGCCAAGGAGTGGCGGTCTACGAGCAGTACTTC
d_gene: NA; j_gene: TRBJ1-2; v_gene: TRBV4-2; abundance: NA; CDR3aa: CASSQVGGADGYTF; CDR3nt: TGTGCCAGCAGCCAAGTCGGGGGCGCGGATGGCTACACCTTC
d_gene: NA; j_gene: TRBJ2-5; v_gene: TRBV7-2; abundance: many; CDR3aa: CASSQVQGLGETQYF; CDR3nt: TGTGCCAGCAGCCAAGTCCAGGGTTTGGGGGAGACCCAGTACTTC
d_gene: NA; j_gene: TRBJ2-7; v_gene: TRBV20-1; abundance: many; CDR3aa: CSARDLTAEQYF; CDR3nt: TGCAGTGCTAGAGATCTTACTGCCGAGCAGTACTTC
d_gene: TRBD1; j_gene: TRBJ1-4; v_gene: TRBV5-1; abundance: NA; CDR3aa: CASSTLQGAREKLFF; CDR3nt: TGCGCCAGCAGCACTCTACAGGGGGCGCGGGAAAAACTGTTTTTT
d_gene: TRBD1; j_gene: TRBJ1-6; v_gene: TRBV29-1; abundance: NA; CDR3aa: CSLGQGNSPLHF; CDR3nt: TGCAGTTTAGGACAGGGGAATTCACCCCTCCACTTT
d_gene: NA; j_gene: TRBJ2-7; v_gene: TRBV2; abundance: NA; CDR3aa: CASSSMGDLGEQYF; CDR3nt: TGTGCCAGCAGTTCGATGGGGGATCTTGGGGAGCAGTACTTC
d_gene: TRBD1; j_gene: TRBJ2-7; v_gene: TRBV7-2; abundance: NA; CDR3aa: CASSWGQPSKYEQYF; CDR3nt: TGTGCCAGCAGCTGGGGACAGCCGTCAAAATACGAGCAGTACTTC
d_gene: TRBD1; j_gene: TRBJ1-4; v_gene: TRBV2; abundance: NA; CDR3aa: CASSGHTGGLEKLFF; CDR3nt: TGTGCCAGCAGCGGACATACAGGGGGCCTGGAAAAACTGTTTTTT
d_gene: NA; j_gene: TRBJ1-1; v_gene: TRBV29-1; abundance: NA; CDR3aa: CSVLGARAFF; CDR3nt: TGCAGCGTTCTGGGGGCCAGAGCTTTCTTT
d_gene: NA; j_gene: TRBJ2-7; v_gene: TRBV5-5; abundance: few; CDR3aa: CASSLARSDEQYF; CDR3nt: TGTGCCAGCAGCTTGGCCAGATCGGACGAGCAGTACTTC
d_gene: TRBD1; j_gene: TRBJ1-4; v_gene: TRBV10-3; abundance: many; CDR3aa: CAISETGEDEKLFF; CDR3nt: TGTGCCATCAGTGAGACAGGGGAAGACGAAAAACTGTTTTTT
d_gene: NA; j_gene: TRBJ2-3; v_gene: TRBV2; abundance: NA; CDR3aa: CASSERAMYTQYF; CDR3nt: TGTGCCAGCAGTGAAAGGGCGATGTATACGCAGTATTTT
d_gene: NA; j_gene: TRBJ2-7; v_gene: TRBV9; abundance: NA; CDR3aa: CASSQGVSGPYRYF; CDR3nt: TGTGCCAGCAGCCAAGGGGTCAGCGGGCCCTATCGGTACTTC
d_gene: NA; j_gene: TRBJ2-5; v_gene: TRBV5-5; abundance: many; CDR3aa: CASSPYDAEETQYF; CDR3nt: TGTGCCAGCAGCCCGTACGACGCGGAGGAGACCCAGTACTTC
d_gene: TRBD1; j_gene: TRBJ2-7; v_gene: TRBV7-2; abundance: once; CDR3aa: CASMTGGSYEQYF; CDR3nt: TGTGCCAGCATGACAGGGGGAAGCTACGAGCAGTACTTC
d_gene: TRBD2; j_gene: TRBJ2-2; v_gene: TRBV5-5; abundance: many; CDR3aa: CASSRLAANTGELFF; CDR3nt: TGTGCCAGCAGCCGACTAGCGGCGAACACCGGGGAGCTGTTTTTT
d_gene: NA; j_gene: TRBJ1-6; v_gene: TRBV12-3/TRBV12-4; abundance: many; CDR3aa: CASSRETGGVSPLHF; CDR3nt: TGTGCCAGCAGTCGCGAAACGGGGGGAGTGTCACCCCTCCACTTT
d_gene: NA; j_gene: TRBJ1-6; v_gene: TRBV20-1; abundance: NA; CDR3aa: CSAKVRGNSPLHF; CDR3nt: TGCAGTGCTAAAGTACGGGGCAATTCACCCCTCCACTTT
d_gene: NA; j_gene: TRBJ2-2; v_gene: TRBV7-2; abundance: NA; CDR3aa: CASSLIGMILRELFF; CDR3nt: TGTGCCAGCAGCTTAATTGGGATGATTCTACGGGAGCTGTTTTTT